A selection of T cell receptor beta chains follows, all from one sample in a study of blood T cell repertoires in COVID-19. Assay: immunoSEQ multiplex PCR; the TCRdb copy retains only in-frame clones and omits some. The profile shows around 480,000 clones, 87% of them singletons. The sequenced material came from PBMCs or T cells enriched from blood (not recorded which). The receptors were sampled from a woman between 18 and 30 years old who had recovered from COVID-19. Both conserved end residues are part of each CDR3. Expanded clones are given a class, and other clones once, few, many or no size at all.

abundance	v_gene	j_gene	CDR3aa
.	TRBV7-9	TRBJ1-1	CASSPQSGAEAFF
few	TRBV15	TRBJ1-5	CATSIDRGLHQPQHF
.	TRBV29-1	TRBJ2-1	CSVPLPWDRGVWAHNEQFF
.	TRBV3-1/TRBV3-2	TRBJ2-5	CASSQVTGQGGQETQYF
.	TRBV9	TRBJ1-6	CASSLGGAQNSPLHF
.	TRBV27	TRBJ2-7	CASSPGQGYEQYF
.	TRBV19	TRBJ1-4	CASSGQTAGTNEKLFF
.	TRBV6-2/TRBV6-3	TRBJ1-1	CASSLSGHKSMNTEAFF
once	TRBV5-1	TRBJ2-7	CASSLSGFDYEQYF
few	TRBV7-8	TRBJ1-1	CASSPSSRGTEAFF
.	TRBV11-2	TRBJ1-1	CASSLQGQNTEAFF
.	TRBV2	TRBJ2-1	CASSYGTPDNNEQFF
.	TRBV19	TRBJ1-1	CASSIEVSGTEAFF
once	TRBV6-1	TRBJ2-7	CASSDRGVGEQYF
.	TRBV19	TRBJ2-7	CASNPDRGTYEQYF
.	TRBV7-9	TRBJ2-1	CASSGGLAGGQYEQFF
.	TRBV29-1	TRBJ1-1	CSVVQGVAFF
few	TRBV18	TRBJ1-6	CASSPQQGDNSPLHF
.	TRBV28	TRBJ1-5	CASSPPPNARNQPQHF